What follows are 15 T cell receptor beta chains derived from one specimen sequenced in a study of blood T cells in healthy people across ages. Using a J-beta primer mix together with a sample-barcoded 5' primer, a second PCR was run for about 6 to 12 cycles. MiXCR, applied by TCRdb to the 5' RACE reads, yields one record per CDR3 protein. The repertoire holds 910,000 or so distinct CDR3 sequences, with 51% as singletons. The sample was blood. All receptors come from a woman aged 55-69 years in good health.

V and J are TRBV29-1 and TRBJ2-1, with D tentatively TRBD2 (5 bases). V was trimmed by 1 base and J by 7 bases, leaving 14 bases between them. This CDR3 has 14 amino acids. Germline CDR1 and CDR2: SQVTM and ANQGSEA. In DNA, the CDR3 is TGCAGCGTTGAAGGGAGGTACGATGGAAATGAGCAGTTCTTC. Translation: CSVEGRYDGNEQFF.

The chain couples TRBV12-3 or TRBV12-4 to TRBJ1-4; D remains ambiguous. This CDR3 contains 15 residues. V was pared by 5 bases and J by 10 bases, with 20 bases between. CDR3 residues: CASSTLGLDRGKLFF. In DNA, the CDR3 is TGTGCCAGCAGTACCCTGGGCCTAGACCGGGGAAAACTGTTTTTT.

V and J are TRBV18 and TRBJ2-5; 10 nucleotides match TRBD2. Trimming took 0 bases from V and 5 from J; bases not matched to a gene: 3. In germline, CDR1 is KGHSH, CDR2 LQKENI. The CDR3 length is 15 residues. The DNA of the CDR3 is TGTGCCAGCTCACCACCGCTAGCGGGAGTGGAGACCCAGTACTTC. Its translation is CASSPPLAGVETQYF.

This clonotype has just a few counts. This chain connects TRBV12-3 or TRBV12-4 to TRBJ2-4; a weak D match, TRBD1 (6 bases). This CDR3 spans 15 amino acids. The V and J ends lost 5 bases and 6 bases respectively, with 17 bases between them. Here the CDR3 reads CASSHPTGSGNIQYF. The CDR3 bases are TGTGCCAGCAGTCACCCGACAGGTTCGGGAAACATTCAGTACTTC.

This clonotype was observed a few times. This rearrangement joins TRBV10-2 to TRBJ2-3; no definite D call. Germline V gene data show CDR1 as WSHSY and CDR2 as SAAADI. The CDR3 extends over 13 amino acids. The germline V and J ends were trimmed by 9 bases and 1 base, with 11 bases remaining between them. CDR3 loop: CARIPPGTDTQYF. The DNA of the CDR3 is TGCGCCAGGATACCGCCCGGCACAGATACGCAGTATTTT.

About this clonotype: The CDR3 does not end in the conserved phenylalanine or tryptophan, so this is likely a read error. It is unclear where the CDR3 begins or ends on the DNA, so no DNA is shown, and the CDR3 is as TCRdb lists it. The V gene is TRBV29-1, the J gene TRBJ2-1; the table calls TRBD1, which could not be checked here. The CDR3 totals 14 residues, both ends included. Germline CDR1 SQVTM, CDR2 ANQGSEA. CDR3: CSVERWTGGYTFGS.

This clonotype was recorded a few times. V gene TRBV4-1 combines with J gene TRBJ1-4; the D gene is possibly TRBD1 (5 bases). Germline values: CDR1 MGHRA, CDR2 YSYEKL. Trimming shortened V by 6 bases and J by 4 bases, and 12 bases separated the two germline ends. The CDR3 has 14 residues. The CDR3 protein is CASRGTGFNEKLFF. CDR3 DNA: TGCGCCAGCAGAGGAACAGGCTTTAATGAAAAACTGTTTTTT.

The chain uses TRBV4-2 and TRBJ1-1; 10 nucleotides agree with TRBD1. V gave up 2 bases and J gave up 4 bases; unmatched junction bases: 1. Germline CDR1 reads LGHNA; CDR2 reads YNFKEQ. The CDR3 is made up of 14 amino acids. The CDR3 DNA sequence: TGTGCCAGCAGCCAATGGGACAGGGGCACTGAAGCTTTCTTT. Its protein product is CASSQWDRGTEAFF.

The rearrangement links TRBV10-3 to TRBJ2-7; TRBD2 agrees at 11 bases. V trimming: 4 bases; J trimming: 3 bases; junction bases outside the gene matches: 11. Per the germline V gene, CDR1 is ENHRY and CDR2 is SYGVKD. This CDR3 is 17 amino acids long. The CDR3 spells CAISVFTNGTSGYEQYF. The CDR3 DNA reads as TGTGCCATCAGTGTTTTTACCAACGGGACTAGCGGCTACGAGCAGTACTTC.

The chain joins TRBV6-5 to TRBJ2-1; tentative D call: TRBD1 (6 bases). V lost 7 bases and J lost 13, with 26 bases in between. CDR3 length: 15 amino acids. Germline V gene sequence: CDR1 MNHEY, CDR2 SVGAGI. For the CDR3, the DNA is TGTGCCAGCAACACTCAGGGGCTCCCAGAAGAGACCCAGTTCTTC. Protein sequence: CASNTQGLPEETQFF.

V usage is TRBV20-1 and J usage is TRBJ2-2, with D maybe TRBD1 (5 bases). CDR1 and CDR2 (germline): DFQATT, SNEGSKA (reference sequence). The CDR3 extends over 13 amino acids. Trimming pared 5 bases from V and 6 bases from J, leaving 13 bases between. The CDR3 loop is CSAEQGTSGELFF. CDR3 nucleotide sequence: TGCAGTGCTGAGCAGGGAACGTCCGGGGAGCTGTTTTTT.

This clonotype was seen only a few times. The chain links TRBV7-3 to TRBJ2-3; a possible D gene is TRBD2 (6 bases). The CDR3 is made up of 16 amino acids. The germline CDR1 and CDR2 sequences are SGHTA and FQGTGA. The V end was cut by 4 bases, the J end by 0 bases, with 14 bases between. The CDR3 region is CASSSPTGVSTDTQYF. CDR3 DNA: TGTGCCAGCAGCTCGCCAACGGGGGTTAGCACAGATACGCAGTATTTT.

This rearrangement joins TRBV27 to TRBJ2-7, with 7 bases lining up with TRBD2. The V gene end was trimmed by 1 base and the J gene end by 7 bases; junction bases not matched to a gene: 7. Germline CDR1 reads MNHEY; CDR2 reads SMNVEV (reference sequence). There are 14 residues in the CDR3. The CDR3 spells CASSLWSSGLEQYF. CDR3 coding DNA: TGTGCCAGCAGTTTATGGTCTAGCGGACTAGAGCAGTACTTC.

The V gene is TRBV4-2, the J gene TRBJ2-5; possibly TRBD2 for D (6 bases). CDR1 is LGHNA and CDR2 is YNFKEQ in the germline V gene. The CDR3 length is 16 residues. V lost 1 base to trimming and J lost 5 bases, with 17 bases between them. DNA for the CDR3: TGTGCCAGCAGCCAAGCGGGAGATGGGTTCGGGGAGACCCAGTACTTC. This sequence encodes CASSQAGDGFGETQYF.

The chain uses TRBV5-1 and TRBJ2-3, with D hard to call. V was shortened by 1 base and J by 2 bases, with 17 bases between the two germline ends. Germline lookup yields CDR1 SGHRS and CDR2 YFSETQ. This CDR3 is built from 17 residues. This CDR3 reads CASSLFGRPTSTDTQYF. CDR3 DNA: TGCGCCAGCAGCTTGTTTGGGCGACCAACCTCCACAGATACGCAGTATTTT.